One and the same sample provided the 14 T cell receptor beta chains below, sequenced in a study of tumor and adjacent non-tumor tissue in lung cancer. This sample's RNA came from whole unsorted tissue. More than 3 cm separated this lung sample from the edge of the tumor. TCRbeta libraries were built with three rounds of nested PCR, modified from ARM-PCR. TCRdb called the multiplex PCR reads again in MiXCR, with one record for every CDR3 protein. The table shows 60,000 to 80,000 distinct CDR3 sequences, with approximately 68% occurring only once. Source material: distant non-tumor lung tissue. The receptors were sampled from a woman between 45 and 65 years old with non-small cell lung cancer.

This clonotype was observed a few times. V usage is TRBV7-9 and J usage is TRBJ2-3; unclear D gene. Per the germline V gene, CDR1 is SEHNR and CDR2 is FQNEAQ (reference sequence). The V end was cut by 3 bases, the J end by 2 bases, with 12 bases between. There are 15 residues in the CDR3. CDR3: CASSFFSQPTDTQYF. For the CDR3, the DNA is TGTGCCAGCAGCTTCTTCTCGCAACCCACAGATACGCAGTATTTT.

The gene calls are TRBV24-1 and TRBJ2-2; 9 bases are a match to TRBD1. This CDR3 comprises 16 residues. After removal of 7 bases from V and 4 bases from J, the junction contained 9 bases not matched to a gene. Germline V gene sequence: CDR1 KGHDR, CDR2 SFDVKD. The CDR3 sequence: CATSGGTGYRTGELFF. In nucleotides, the CDR3 is TGTGCCACCAGCGGCGGGACAGGGTACCGCACCGGGGAGCTGTTTTTT.

To note about this clonotype: One junction end disagrees with the germline gene, perhaps due to a read error. The chain uses TRBV6-1 and TRBJ1-1; perhaps TRBD1 as D (6 bases). This CDR3 contains 15 residues. From germline, CDR1 is MNHNS and CDR2 SASEGT. This CDR3 reads CANSKKQGMNTEAFF. CDR3 in DNA: TGTGCCAACAGTAAGAAACAGGGTATGAACACTGAAGCTTTCTTT.

The J gene is TRBJ2-3, the V gene TRBV11-1, with D possibly matching TRBD2 (5 bases). This CDR3 has 14 amino acids. CDR1 and CDR2 (germline): SGHAT, FQDESV (reference sequence). CDR3 DNA sequence: TGTGATAGTAGCTTAGCGACCGGGACAGATACGCAGTATTTT. Residues: CDSSLATGTDTQYF. Variable domain in full (rest from reference TRBV11-1 and TRBJ2-3): EAEVAQSPRYKITEKSQAVAFWCDPISGHATLYWYRQILGQGPELLVQFQDESVVDDSQLPKDRFSAERLKGVDSTLKIQPAELGDSAMYLCDSSLATGTDTQYFGPGTRLTVL.

As concerns this clonotype: At one end the junction does not follow the germline gene, possibly because of a read error. V and J are TRBV7-9 and TRBJ2-5; TRBD1 matches 12 bases. The germline gives CDR1 SEHNR, CDR2 FQNEAQ (reference sequence). CDR3 length: 15 amino acids. CDR3 coding DNA: TGTGCCAGCAGCTGGGGGACAGGGGGCTTGGAGACCGAGTACTTC. This sequence encodes CASSWGTGGLETEYF.

This clonotype has more than one count but fewer than ten. A much larger clone is a single base away; this may be a read error. V gene TRBV5-5 combines with J gene TRBJ2-2; D possibly corresponds to TRBD1 (5 bases). Between the trimmed V and J ends, which lost 4 bases and 1 base, there was a span of 11 bases. The CDR3 has 15 residues. The germline gives CDR1 SGHKS, CDR2 YYEKEE (reference sequence). The CDR3 protein is CASSLPDKNTGELFF. The DNA of the CDR3 is TGTGCCAGCAGCCTCCCGGACAAGAACACCGGGGAGCTGTTTTTT.

This clonotype was counted once. One end of the junction varies from germline; a read error may be responsible. V gene TRBV20-1 combines with J gene TRBJ2-7, with a possible D match to TRBD1 (6 bases). CDR1 DFQATT and CDR2 SNEGSKA come from the germline V gene (reference sequence). The CDR3 consists of 16 residues. The CDR3 DNA follows: TGCAGTGCTAGAGGTCAAAGGGCGGACAGCTCCCACGAGCAGTACTTC. It yields the protein CSARGQRADSSHEQYF.

To note about this clonotype: Possible read error: a much larger clone is one base away. V and J are TRBV12-3 or TRBV12-4 and TRBJ2-3; 9 nucleotides align to TRBD2. The CDR3 loop spans 16 amino acids. The CDR3: CASSPIAGAGTYTQYF. The DNA for the CDR3 is TGTGCCAGCAGTCCTATAGCGGGAGCGGGCACATATACGCAGTATTTT.

A few counts support this clonotype. The V and J genes are TRBV20-1 and TRBJ2-7; 7 bases align to TRBD1. The germline gives CDR1 DFQATT, CDR2 SNEGSKA (reference sequence). The CDR3 covers 16 residues. Trimming took 1 base from V and 0 from J; bases not matched to a gene: 9. The chain's CDR3 is CSARGQARDSSYEQYF. The CDR3 coding sequence is TGCAGTGCTAGAGGCCAGGCTCGGGACAGCTCCTACGAGCAGTACTTC.

Regarding this clonotype: One end of the junction is discordant with germline, which a read error may explain. The J gene is TRBJ1-2, the V gene TRBV29-1; no reliable D call. Germline lookup yields CDR1 SQVTM and CDR2 ANQGSEA. This CDR3 is built from 15 residues. The CDR3 DNA follows: TGCAGCTTTGAAGATTTTAGCGGGCGGGACTATGGCTACACCTTC. It translates to CSFEDFSGRDYGYTF. Full variable domain (outside the CDR3, taken from reference TRBV29-1 and TRBJ1-2): SAVISQKPSRDICQRGTSLTIQCQVDSQVTMMFWYRQQPGQSLTLIATANQGSEATYESGFVIDKFPISRPNLTFSTLTVSNMSPEDSSIYLCSFEDFSGRDYGYTFGSGTRLTVV.

With regard to this clonotype: One end of the junction is discordant with germline, which a read error may explain. The genes are TRBV24-1 and TRBJ2-2, with a possible D match to TRBD2 (5 bases). This CDR3 is 13 amino acids long. Germline CDR1 and CDR2: KGHDR and SFDVKD. The CDR3 DNA reads TGTGCTACCAGTGCTTTGACCACCGGGGAGCAGTTTTTT. It encodes CATSALTTGEQFF.

Only a few counts were recorded for this clonotype. The V and J genes are TRBV30 and TRBJ2-7; D remains unclear. Germline loops: CDR1 GTSNPN, CDR2 SVGIG (reference sequence). The V gene lost 2 bases and the J gene lost 5 bases, with 16 bases spanning the gap. The CDR3 runs 14 residues. CDR3 loop: CAWSQSYALDEQYF. The CDR3 nucleotides are TGTGCCTGGAGTCAATCATACGCCTTGGACGAGCAGTACTTC.

Note on this clonotype: The missing conserved phenylalanine or tryptophan at the end of this CDR3 makes a read error likely. The chain has TRBV20-1 and TRBJ1-1, with 11 bases identical to TRBD1. V lost 8 bases, J lost 8 bases, and 10 bases stayed unmatched. This CDR3 region has 13 residues. Germline CDR1 DFQATT, CDR2 SNEGSKA (reference sequence). CDR3 bases: TGCAGTATCCCGGGACAGGGGGATTCGGAAGCTTTCTCT. As protein: CSIPGQGDSEAFS.

This clonotype has a count of ten or more. The J gene is TRBJ2-5, the V gene TRBV29-1; 9 bases are a match to TRBD2. V lost 0 bases to trimming and J lost 4 bases; unmatched junction nucleotides: 6. CDR3 length: 15 residues. Germline V CDR1 and CDR2: SQVTM, ANQGSEA. The CDR3 coding sequence is TGCAGCGTTGAAGATAGCGGGAGATATGGAGAGACCCAGTACTTC. Protein sequence: CSVEDSGRYGETQYF. Looking up the rest from reference TRBV29-1 and TRBJ2-5 gives the full variable domain: SAVISQKPSRDICQRGTSLTIQCQVDSQVTMMFWYRQQPGQSLTLIATANQGSEATYESGFVIDKFPISRPNLTFSTLTVSNMSPEDSSIYLCSVEDSGRYGETQYFGPGTRLLVL.